This T cell receptor (beta chain) was profiled in a study of human thymus T cells. This CDR3 is 15 amino acids long. J gave up 4 bases and V 6 bases, and 8 bases lay outside the gene matches. Corrective cardiac surgery supplied the resected thymus tissue. A remark on this clone: As yet, its antigen is unknown.

The assay was immunoSEQ multiplex PCR, and TCRdb's table has in-frame clones only and misses some. The sample lists under 95,000 clones, 90% to 95% occurring once. Study conclusions and caveats: Apparent skewing of V and J gene usage characterized both thymic and blood repertoires.

Sequenced sample: thymus tissue. The source is a girl less than two years old with a congenital heart defect but otherwise immunologically healthy. The V call is TRBV23-1, the J call TRBJ2-1; 8 nucleotides line up with TRBD1. TRBV23-1 is annotated as an ORF whose role is uncertain. The CDR3 loop is CASSRTGPSYNEQFF. In nucleotides, the CDR3 is TGCGCCAGCAGCCGGACAGGGCCCTCTTACAATGAGCAGTTCTTC.